This T cell receptor beta chain emerged from a study of cytomegalovirus exposure and HLA in healthy donors. CDR1 and CDR2 from the germline V gene are PRHDT and FYEKMQ (reference sequence). Trimming took 2 bases from V and 5 from J; bases not matched to a gene: 12. This CDR3 contains 16 residues. TCRdb's table, derived via immunoSEQ multiplex PCR, lists solely in-frame clones and lacks some. This sample has over 120,000 clones, with 85% to 90% found just once. This chain joins TRBV13 and TRBJ2-7; 7 nucleotides align to TRBD1. The receptor comes from a woman aged 25 to 39 in good health and CMV-seropositive. The sequencing input was PBMCs. The CDR3 reads CASSLWGRGTFDEQYF. In DNA, the CDR3 is TGTGCCAGCAGCTTATGGGGCAGGGGGACATTCGACGAGCAGTACTTC.